In its sample, the clone carrying this T cell receptor (beta chain) was seen many times. The CDR3 has 16 residues. Germline CDR1 reads SEHNR; CDR2 reads FQNEAQ (reference sequence). Trimming cost V 3 bases and J 1 base; bases outside gene matches: 4. The data were taken from a study of shared clonotypes between healthy human individuals. Assay used: immunoSEQ multiplex PCR; TCRdb lists only in-frame clones, some missing. The sample comprises roughly 1 million clones, more than 60% of which are singletons, and over 1.3% rests with the top ten. The source of this sequence is a man aged 18-30 years in good health. The chain couples TRBV7-9 to TRBJ1-5, with 9 bases matching TRBD1. Sequencing was done on a sample of memory CD4+ T cells sorted from blood. Subset: CD45RA-negative fraction. The CDR3 bases are TGTGCCAGCAGCTTCGCCGGGACAGGGAGCAATCAGCCCCAGCATTTT. Translating gives CASSFAGTGSNQPQHF. The full variable domain, with the rest looked up from reference TRBV7-9 and TRBJ1-5, is DTGVSQNPRHKITKRGQNVTFRCDPISEHNRLYWYRQTLGQGPEFLTYFQNEAQLEKSRLLSDRFSAERPKGSFSTLEIQRTEQGDSAMYLCASSFAGTGSNQPQHFGDGTRLSIL.